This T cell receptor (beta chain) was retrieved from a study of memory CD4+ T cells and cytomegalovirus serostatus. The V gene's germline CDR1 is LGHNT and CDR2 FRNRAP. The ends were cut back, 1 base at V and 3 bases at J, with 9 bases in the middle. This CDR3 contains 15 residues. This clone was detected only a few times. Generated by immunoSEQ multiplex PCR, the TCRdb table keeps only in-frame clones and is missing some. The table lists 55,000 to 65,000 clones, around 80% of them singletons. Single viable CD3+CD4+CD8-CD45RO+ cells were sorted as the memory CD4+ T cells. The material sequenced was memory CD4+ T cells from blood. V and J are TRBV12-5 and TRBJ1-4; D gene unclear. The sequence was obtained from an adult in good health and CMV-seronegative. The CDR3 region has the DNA TGTGCTAGTGGTTTGGGAGGAGCGGCTAATGAAAAACTGTTTTTT. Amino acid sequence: CASGLGGAANEKLFF. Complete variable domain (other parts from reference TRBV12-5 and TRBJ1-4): DARVTQTPRHKVTEMGQEVTMRCQPILGHNTVFWYRQTMMQGLELLAYFRNRAPLDDSGMPKDRFSAEMPDATLATLKIQPSEPRDSAVYFCASGLGGAANEKLFFGSGTQLSVL.